Following are 26 T cell receptor beta chains from one sample sequenced in a study of molecular identifiers for immune sequencing clone quantification. TCRdb re-derived calls from the PCR reads in MiXCR, one entry per CDR3 protein. Altogether around 65,000 distinct CDR3 sequences are present, about 17% being singletons, with the ten largest covering roughly 1.5%. The source material was naive CD8+ T cells from blood, with Jurkat cell RNA spiked in. Documented subset: FACS-sorted CD8+CD4-CCR7+CD45RA+ naive T cells. Source of these receptors: a human donor in good health. Some libraries in this study had Jurkat cell RNA spiked in.

This clonotype has a count of ten or more. The chain employs TRBV4-2 and TRBJ2-7; 10 positions agree with TRBD2. Germline V gene sequence: CDR1 LGHNA, CDR2 YNFKEQ. The CDR3 covers 14 residues. J lost 6 bases, V lost 4 bases, and 6 bases had no gene match. This CDR3 reads CASSPPGLATEQYF. The CDR3 region has the DNA TGTGCCAGCAGCCCGCCGGGACTAGCGACCGAGCAGTACTTC.

This clonotype was seen repeatedly, ten times or more. J is TRBJ2-7 and V is TRBV6-6, with no clear D. Trimming shortened V by 11 bases and J by 3 bases, and 17 bases separated the two germline ends. Germline V gene data show CDR1 as MNHNY and CDR2 as SVGAGI (reference sequence). The CDR3 runs 13 residues. The CDR3 sequence is CAGSHGPYYEQYF. Written as DNA, the CDR3 is TGTGCCGGATCGCACGGACCGTACTACGAGCAGTACTTC.

This clonotype was detected many times. This sequence joins TRBV4-1 and TRBJ2-4; no clear D. The CDR3 spans 13 residues. Between the trimmed V and J ends, which lost 5 bases and 5 bases, there was a span of 10 bases. Looked up from germline, CDR1 is MGHRA and CDR2 is YSYEKL. Here the CDR3 DNA reads TGCGCCAGCAGCTCCAAAACGGAAAACATTCAGTACTTC. Translation gives CASSSKTENIQYF.

Many counts were recorded for this clonotype. The V gene is TRBV13, the J gene TRBJ2-7, with 8 bases identical to TRBD1. Trimming took 7 bases from V and 5 from J; bases not matched to a gene: 4. The CDR3 runs to 12 residues. The germline gives CDR1 PRHDT, CDR2 FYEKMQ (reference sequence). The CDR3 here is CASTQGAHEQYF. In DNA, the CDR3 is TGTGCCAGCACCCAGGGGGCCCACGAGCAGTACTTC.

V and J are TRBV12-5 and TRBJ2-7, with TRBD2 identical over 8 bases. Germline V gene data show CDR1 as LGHNT and CDR2 as FRNRAP. V lost 2 bases to trimming and J lost 5 bases; unmatched junction nucleotides: 8. The CDR3 is 15 residues long. Written as DNA, the CDR3 is TGTGCTAGTGGTTTGACAAGCGGGAGCTCACACGAGCAGTACTTC. It codes for CASGLTSGSSHEQYF.

Regarding this clonotype: Since a much larger clone is just one base distant, this may be a read error. The chain uses TRBV6-1 and TRBJ1-4; D not certain. Germline V gene sequence: CDR1 MNHNS, CDR2 SASEGT. V lost 8 bases, J lost 0 bases, and 13 bases lay in between. The CDR3 loop spans 15 amino acids. CDR3 sequence (DNA): TGTGCCAGCGTTTTCACGGTAGCAACTAATGAAAAACTGTTTTTT. Translated, it gives CASVFTVATNEKLFF.

In regard to this clonotype: One end of the junction is discordant with germline, which a read error may explain. The chain links TRBV2 to TRBJ2-1; D may be TRBD2 (6 bases). Germline V gives CDR1 SNHLY, CDR2 FYNNEI. This CDR3 contains 10 residues. This CDR3 reads CASDGTHGVF. CDR3 DNA: TGTGCCAGCGACGGGACTCACGGCGTCTTC.

This clonotype was observed at least ten times. The chain is built from TRBV27 and TRBJ2-1, with D perhaps matching TRBD1 or TRBD2 (5 bases each). CDR1 MNHEY and CDR2 SMNVEV come from the germline V gene (reference sequence). The CDR3 totals 14 residues. The V and J ends lost 6 bases and 4 bases respectively, with 13 bases between them. CDR3 sequence reads: CASSPGTTYNEQFF. The DNA for the CDR3 is TGTGCCAGCAGCCCCGGGACGACTTACAATGAGCAGTTCTTC.

This clonotype was found many times. This sequence joins TRBV6-2 or TRBV6-3 and TRBJ2-3; D is undetermined. CDR3 length: 15 amino acids. Trimming removed 4 bases from V and 5 bases from J, with 16 bases in between. Germline CDR1 MNHEY, CDR2 SVGEGT. The CDR3 loop is CASSWLVTSQDTQYF. The CDR3 bases are TGTGCCAGCAGTTGGTTGGTAACCTCGCAAGATACGCAGTATTTT.

This clonotype was seen a few times. The conserved phenylalanine or tryptophan is not found at the CDR3 terminus, so this likely reflects a read error. The rearrangement uses TRBV12-3 or TRBV12-4 and TRBJ2-1; the match to TRBD2 covers 10 bases. This CDR3 region has 16 residues. V was pared by 5 bases and J by 6 bases, with 10 bases of the junction left unmatched. CDR3 DNA: TGTGCCAGCAGTCCCCTAACTAGCGGGACCCTCAATGAGCAGTTCCTC. It specifies CASSPLTSGTLNEQFL.

This clonotype has at least ten counts. The chain has TRBV3-1 and TRBJ2-7, with D possibly TRBD2 on 5 matching bases. This CDR3 spans 15 amino acids. Germline V lookup: CDR1 LGHDT, CDR2 YNNKEL (reference sequence). The V gene lost 0 bases and the J gene lost 5 bases, with 14 bases spanning the gap. The CDR3 nucleotides read TGTGCCAGCAGCCAAGAATCGGGCGGGTCCCACGAGCAGTACTTC. Its protein product is CASSQESGGSHEQYF.

This clonotype was recorded many times. The V call is TRBV12-3 or TRBV12-4, the J call TRBJ2-1, with 8 bases lining up with TRBD2. The CDR3 is made up of 15 amino acids. The J segment lost 5 bases and the V segment lost 2 bases, leaving 5 bases of the junction unmatched. Written as DNA, the CDR3 is TGTGCCAGCAGTTTAAGGACTAGCTCTGACAATGAGCAGTTCTTC. Its translation: CASSLRTSSDNEQFF.

This clonotype was detected many times. The V and J genes are TRBV27 and TRBJ2-3; the match to TRBD1 covers 7 bases. The CDR3 has 16 amino acids. Germline CDR1 MNHEY, CDR2 SMNVEV (reference sequence). J lost 3 bases, V lost 1 base, and 7 bases had no gene match. DNA for the CDR3: TGTGCCAGCAGTTTATGGGGACAGAGCAAGACAGATACGCAGTATTTT. Protein product: CASSLWGQSKTDTQYF.

Ten or more counts support this clonotype. This chain joins TRBV5-1 and TRBJ2-6; D call uncertain. Between the trimmed V and J ends, which lost 4 bases and 1 base, there was a span of 6 bases. This CDR3 has 14 residues. Germline values: CDR1 SGHRS, CDR2 YFSETQ. DNA for the CDR3: TGCGCCAGCAGCCGATGGTCTGGGGCCAACGTCCTGACTTTC. Its translation: CASSRWSGANVLTF.

This clonotype was picked up a small number of times. V usage is TRBV29-1 and J usage is TRBJ2-1; 15 nucleotides line up with TRBD2. With 1 base clipped from V and 12 bases from J, the junction kept 10 bases outside the gene matches. CDR3 size: 16 residues. Germline V gene sequence: CDR1 SQVTM, CDR2 ANQGSEA. CDR3 in amino acids: CSVEVTGGLAGGWQFF. CDR3 DNA: TGCAGCGTTGAAGTGACAGGGGGACTAGCGGGAGGATGGCAGTTCTTC.

This clonotype was detected many times. The J gene is TRBJ1-5, the V gene TRBV12-3 or TRBV12-4; TRBD1 agrees at 9 bases. CDR3 length equals 13 residues. Trimming removed 6 bases from V and 5 bases from J; junction bases left unmatched: 2. The CDR3 loop reads CASSGQGYQPQHF. The DNA of the CDR3 is TGTGCCAGCAGCGGACAGGGGTATCAGCCCCAGCATTTT.

As regards this clonotype: A much larger clone differs by one base, so this may be a read error. This rearrangement joins TRBV27 to TRBJ2-1; D is ambiguous. Germline CDR1 reads MNHEY; CDR2 reads SMNVEV (reference sequence). This CDR3 is 13 amino acids long. The CDR3 DNA sequence: TGTGCCAGCGGTTTGGACGCCTACAATGAGCAGTTCTTC. Its translation is CASGLDAYNEQFF.

Many counts were recorded for this clonotype. J is TRBJ2-3 and V is TRBV20-1; no clear D. Germline CDR1 is DFQATT and CDR2 is SNEGSKA (reference sequence). This CDR3 spans 11 amino acids. Trimming cost V 3 bases and J 10 bases, with 11 bases left between them. The CDR3, as DNA: TGCAGTGCTAGGCTAGGGATGGCGCAGTATTTT. Its protein is CSARLGMAQYF.

This clonotype was found many times. This chain connects TRBV5-1 to TRBJ2-3; D gene unclear. V gave up 3 bases and J gave up 4 bases, with 12 bases separating them. Germline-derived CDR1 and CDR2 are SGHRS and YFSETQ. CDR3 length: 14 amino acids. CDR3 amino acids: CASSSPAPADTQYF. CDR3 nucleotide sequence: TGCGCCAGCAGCTCCCCTGCCCCCGCAGATACGCAGTATTTT.

Concerning this clonotype: The germline gene is not matched at one end of the junction; a read error may be the cause. The chain employs TRBV20-1 and TRBJ2-3; possible D gene TRBD2, 5 bases. The CDR3 length is 14 residues. Germline lookup yields CDR1 DFQATT and CDR2 SNEGSKA (reference sequence). Written as DNA, the CDR3 is TGCAGTGCACCCGGGGTCTCTCGCACAGATACGCGGTATTTC. It codes for CSAPGVSRTDTRYF.

On this clonotype: The conserved phenylalanine or tryptophan is not found at the CDR3 terminus, so this likely reflects a read error. V and J are TRBV4-3 and TRBJ2-7; a weak D match, TRBD2 (6 bases). Trimming took 4 bases from V and 0 from J, leaving 10 bases between them. This CDR3 region has 14 residues. CDR1 and CDR2 (germline): LGHNA, YSLEER. In DNA, the CDR3 is TGCGCCAGCAGCCTGGGACTGGACTCCTACGAGCAGTACCTC. Its protein is CASSLGLDSYEQYL.

This clonotype was counted at least ten times. The chain recombines TRBV27 with TRBJ2-5, with no clear D. Germline CDR1 is MNHEY and CDR2 is SMNVEV (reference sequence). The CDR3 has 15 amino acids. V was clipped by 6 bases and J by 1 base, with 15 bases between them. As DNA, the CDR3 is TGTGCCAGCAGCCCCGATCTTGGTAGCCAAGAGACCCAGTACTTC. Translated: CASSPDLGSQETQYF.

As for this clonotype: A read error may explain this, as a much larger clone is one base away. The rearrangement uses TRBV4-3 and TRBJ2-7, with TRBD2 matching over 8 bases. The CDR3 consists of 16 residues. The J segment lost 6 bases and the V segment lost 0 bases, leaving 10 bases of the junction unmatched. Looked up from germline, CDR1 is LGHNA and CDR2 is YSLEER. Here the CDR3 DNA reads TGCGCCAGCAGCCAAGATGCGGGGCTAGCGGGCCCCGAGCAGTACTTC. It is translated as CASSQDAGLAGPEQYF.

The chain is built from TRBV6-1 and TRBJ2-1, with 10 bases lining up with TRBD2. With V trimmed by 2 bases and J by 6 bases, 7 bases remained unmatched. CDR3 length: 16 amino acids. CDR1 MNHNS and CDR2 SASEGT come from the germline V gene. CDR3 coding DNA: TGTGCCAGCAGTGAATGGGCTAGCGGGAGATTCAATGAGCAGTTCTTC. Protein sequence: CASSEWASGRFNEQFF.

In its sample, this clonotype was seen many times. The chain is built from TRBV4-2 and TRBJ2-1; D ambiguous. The V gene lost 5 bases and the J gene lost 3 bases, with 14 bases spanning the gap. CDR1 and CDR2 (germline): LGHNA, YNFKEQ. This CDR3 has 15 residues. The CDR3 sequence: CASSSPRSLYNEQFF. In nucleotides, the CDR3 is TGTGCCAGCAGCTCACCCCGGTCTCTCTACAATGAGCAGTTCTTC.

V usage is TRBV14 and J usage is TRBJ2-7; D may correspond to TRBD1 or TRBD2 (5 bases each). The CDR3 has 15 residues. Trimming took off 1 base at V and 0 bases at J, with 10 bases between the two ends. Germline CDR1 SGHDN, CDR2 FVKESK. CDR3 loop: CASSQGGAASYEQYF. The CDR3 nucleotides read TGTGCCAGCAGCCAAGGAGGGGCAGCCTCCTACGAGCAGTACTTC. Complete variable domain (other parts from reference TRBV14 and TRBJ2-7): EAGVTQFPSHSVIEKGQTVTLRCDPISGHDNLYWYRRVMGKEIKFLLHFVKESKQDESGMPNNRFLAERTGGTYSTLKVQPAELEDSGVYFCASSQGGAASYEQYFGPGTRLTVT.